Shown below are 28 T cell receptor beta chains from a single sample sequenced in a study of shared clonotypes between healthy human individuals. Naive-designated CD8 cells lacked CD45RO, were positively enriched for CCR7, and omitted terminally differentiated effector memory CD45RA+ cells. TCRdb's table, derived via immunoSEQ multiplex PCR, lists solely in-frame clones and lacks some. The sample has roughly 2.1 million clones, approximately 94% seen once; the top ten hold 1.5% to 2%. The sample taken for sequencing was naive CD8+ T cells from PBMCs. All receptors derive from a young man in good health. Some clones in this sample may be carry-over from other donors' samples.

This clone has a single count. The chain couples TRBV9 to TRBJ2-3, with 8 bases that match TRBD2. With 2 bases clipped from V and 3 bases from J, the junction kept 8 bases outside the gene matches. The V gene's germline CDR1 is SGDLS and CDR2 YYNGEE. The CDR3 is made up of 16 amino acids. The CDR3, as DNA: TGTGCCAGCAGCGTCTCCGGACGGGGGGGAACAGATACGCAGTATTTT. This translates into CASSVSGRGGTDTQYF.

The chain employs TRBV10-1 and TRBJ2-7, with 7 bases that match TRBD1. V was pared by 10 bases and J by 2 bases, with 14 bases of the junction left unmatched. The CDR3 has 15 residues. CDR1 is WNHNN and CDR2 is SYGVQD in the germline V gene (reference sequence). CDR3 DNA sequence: TGCGCCACCTTACCTTCGGACAGGCCAGCCTACGAGCAGTACTTC. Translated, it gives CATLPSDRPAYEQYF.

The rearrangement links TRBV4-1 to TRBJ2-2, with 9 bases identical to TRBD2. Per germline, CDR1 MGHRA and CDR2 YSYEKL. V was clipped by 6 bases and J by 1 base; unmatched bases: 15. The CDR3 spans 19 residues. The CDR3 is CASRDPSLKTSGNTGELFF. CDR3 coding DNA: TGCGCCAGCAGGGACCCCTCTCTCAAGACTAGCGGGAACACCGGGGAGCTGTTTTTT.

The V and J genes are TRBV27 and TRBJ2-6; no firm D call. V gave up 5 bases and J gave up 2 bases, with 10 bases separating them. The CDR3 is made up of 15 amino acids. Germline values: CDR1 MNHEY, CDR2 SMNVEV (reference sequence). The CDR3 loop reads CASSDGPAGANVLTF. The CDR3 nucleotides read TGTGCCAGCAGTGACGGTCCAGCTGGGGCCAACGTCCTGACTTTC.

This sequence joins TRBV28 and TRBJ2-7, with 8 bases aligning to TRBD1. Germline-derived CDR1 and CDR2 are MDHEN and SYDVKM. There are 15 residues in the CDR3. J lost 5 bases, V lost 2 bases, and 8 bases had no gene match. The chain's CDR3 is CASSLGPGGEDEQYF. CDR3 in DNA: TGTGCCAGCAGTTTAGGGCCAGGGGGCGAGGACGAGCAGTACTTC.

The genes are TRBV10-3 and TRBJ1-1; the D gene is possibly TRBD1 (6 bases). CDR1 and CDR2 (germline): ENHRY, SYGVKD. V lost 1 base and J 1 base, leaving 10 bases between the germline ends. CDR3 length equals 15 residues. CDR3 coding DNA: TGTGCCATCAGTGAGTTCAGGGGAGAGAACACTGAAGCTTTCTTT. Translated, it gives CAISEFRGENTEAFF.

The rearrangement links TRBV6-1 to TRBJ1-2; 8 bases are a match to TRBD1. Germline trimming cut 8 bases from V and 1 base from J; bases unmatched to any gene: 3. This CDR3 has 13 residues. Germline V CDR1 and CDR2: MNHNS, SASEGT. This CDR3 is CASRTGGNYGYTF. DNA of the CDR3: TGTGCCAGCCGTACAGGGGGTAACTATGGCTACACCTTC.

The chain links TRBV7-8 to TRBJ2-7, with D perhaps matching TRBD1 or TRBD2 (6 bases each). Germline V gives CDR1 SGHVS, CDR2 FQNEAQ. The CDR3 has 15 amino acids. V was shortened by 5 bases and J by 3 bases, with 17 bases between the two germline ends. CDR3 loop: CASSPSVGGGYEQYF. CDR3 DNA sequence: TGTGCCAGCAGCCCCTCGGTGGGGGGCGGCTACGAGCAGTACTTC.

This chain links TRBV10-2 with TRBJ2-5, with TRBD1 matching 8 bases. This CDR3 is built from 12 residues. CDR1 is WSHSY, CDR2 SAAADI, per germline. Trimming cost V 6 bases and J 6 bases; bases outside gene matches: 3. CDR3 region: CASRDRAQTQYF. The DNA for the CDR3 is TGCGCCAGCAGGGACAGGGCACAGACCCAGTACTTC.

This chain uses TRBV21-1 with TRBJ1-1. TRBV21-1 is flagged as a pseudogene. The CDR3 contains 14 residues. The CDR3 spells CASSKGRMNTEAFF. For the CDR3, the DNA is TGTGCCAGCAGCAAGGGACGGATGAACACTGAAGCTTTCTTT.

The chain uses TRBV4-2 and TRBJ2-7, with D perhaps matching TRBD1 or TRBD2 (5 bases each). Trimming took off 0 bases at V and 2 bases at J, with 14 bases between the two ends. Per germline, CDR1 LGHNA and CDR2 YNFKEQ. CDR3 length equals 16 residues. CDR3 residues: CASSQDLGDGAYEQYF. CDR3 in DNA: TGTGCCAGCAGCCAAGATCTTGGGGACGGGGCCTACGAGCAGTACTTC.

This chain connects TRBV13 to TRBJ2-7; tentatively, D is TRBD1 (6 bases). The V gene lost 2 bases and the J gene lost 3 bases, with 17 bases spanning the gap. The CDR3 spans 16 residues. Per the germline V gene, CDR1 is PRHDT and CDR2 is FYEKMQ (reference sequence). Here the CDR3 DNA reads TGTGCCAGCAGCTTATGGGGGCTTAACTCGCGCTACGAGCAGTACTTC. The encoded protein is CASSLWGLNSRYEQYF. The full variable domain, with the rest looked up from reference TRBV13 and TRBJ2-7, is AAGVIQSPRHLIKEKRETATLKCYPIPRHDTVYWYQQGPGQDPQFLISFYEKMQSDKGSIPDRFSAQQFSDYHSELNMSSLELGDSALYFCASSLWGLNSRYEQYFGPGTRLTVT.

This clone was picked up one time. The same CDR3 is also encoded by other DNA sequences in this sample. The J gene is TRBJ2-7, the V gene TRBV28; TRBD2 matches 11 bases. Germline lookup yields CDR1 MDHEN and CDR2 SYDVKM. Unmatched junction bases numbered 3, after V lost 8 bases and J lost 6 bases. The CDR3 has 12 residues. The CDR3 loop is CASGLAGGEQYF. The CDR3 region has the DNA TGTGCCAGCGGGCTAGCGGGAGGCGAGCAGTACTTC.

CDR3 in amino acids: CASSSPPSGRSNEQFF. The CDR3 DNA reads as TGTGCCAGCAGTTCCCCCCCTAGCGGGAGGTCAAATGAGCAGTTCTTC. This chain joins TRBV27 and TRBJ2-1, with 11 positions matching TRBD2. Germline CDR1 is MNHEY and CDR2 is SMNVEV (reference sequence). V lost 4 bases to trimming and J lost 7 bases; unmatched junction nucleotides: 9. CDR3 length: 16 amino acids.

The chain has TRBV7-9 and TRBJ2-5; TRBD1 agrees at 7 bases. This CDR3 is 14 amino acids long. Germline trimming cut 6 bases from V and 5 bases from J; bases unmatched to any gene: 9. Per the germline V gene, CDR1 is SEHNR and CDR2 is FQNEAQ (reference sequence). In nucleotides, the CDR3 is TGTGCCAGCAGGAGAACAGGGGTTGGGGAGACCCAGTACTTC. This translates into CASRRTGVGETQYF.

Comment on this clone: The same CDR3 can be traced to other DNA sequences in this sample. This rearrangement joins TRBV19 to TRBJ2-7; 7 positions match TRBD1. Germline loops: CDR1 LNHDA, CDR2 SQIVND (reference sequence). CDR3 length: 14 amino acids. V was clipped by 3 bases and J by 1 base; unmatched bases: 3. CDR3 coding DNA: TGTGCCAGTAGTATCGGGACAGTATCCTACGAGCAGTACTTC. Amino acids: CASSIGTVSYEQYF.

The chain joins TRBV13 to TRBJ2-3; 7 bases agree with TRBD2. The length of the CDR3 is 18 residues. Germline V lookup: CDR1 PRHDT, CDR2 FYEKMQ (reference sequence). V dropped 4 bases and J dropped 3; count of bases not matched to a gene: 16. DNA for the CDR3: TGTGCCAGCAGCTCGCGGGGTGCGGCGGGAGTGTTGACAGATACGCAGTATTTT. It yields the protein CASSSRGAAGVLTDTQYF.

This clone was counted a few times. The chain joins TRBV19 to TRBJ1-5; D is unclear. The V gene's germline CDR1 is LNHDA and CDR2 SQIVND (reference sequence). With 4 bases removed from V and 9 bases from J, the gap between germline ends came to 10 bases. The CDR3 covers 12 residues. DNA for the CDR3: TGTGCCAGTAGTAATGTCGAGGGGCCCCAGCATTTT. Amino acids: CASSNVEGPQHF.

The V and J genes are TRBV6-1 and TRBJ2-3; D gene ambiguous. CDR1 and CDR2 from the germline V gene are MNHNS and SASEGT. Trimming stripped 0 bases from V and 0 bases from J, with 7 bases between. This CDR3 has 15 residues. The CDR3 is CASSEALKSTDTQYF. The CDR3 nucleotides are TGTGCCAGCAGTGAAGCTTTGAAGAGCACAGATACGCAGTATTTT.

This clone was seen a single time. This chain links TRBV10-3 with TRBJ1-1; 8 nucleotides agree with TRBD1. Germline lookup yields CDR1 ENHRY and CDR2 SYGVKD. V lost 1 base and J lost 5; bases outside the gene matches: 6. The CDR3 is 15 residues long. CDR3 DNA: TGTGCCATCAGTGAGTACGCAGGGGGCCGAACTGAAGCTTTCTTT. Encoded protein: CAISEYAGGRTEAFF.

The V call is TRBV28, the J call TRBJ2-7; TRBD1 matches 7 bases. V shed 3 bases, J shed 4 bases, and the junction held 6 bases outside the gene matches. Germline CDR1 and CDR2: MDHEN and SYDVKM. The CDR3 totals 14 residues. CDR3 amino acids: CASSFPGGIYEQYF. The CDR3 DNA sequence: TGTGCCAGCAGTTTCCCAGGGGGAATATACGAGCAGTACTTC.

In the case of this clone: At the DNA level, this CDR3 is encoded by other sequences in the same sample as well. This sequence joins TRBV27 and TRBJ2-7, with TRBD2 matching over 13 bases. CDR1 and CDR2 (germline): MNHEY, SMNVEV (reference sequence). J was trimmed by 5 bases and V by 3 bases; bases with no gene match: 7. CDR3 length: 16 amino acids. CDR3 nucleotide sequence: TGTGCCAGCAGTTTCCTACTAGCGGGAGGGCCAGACGAGCAGTACTTC. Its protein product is CASSFLLAGGPDEQYF.

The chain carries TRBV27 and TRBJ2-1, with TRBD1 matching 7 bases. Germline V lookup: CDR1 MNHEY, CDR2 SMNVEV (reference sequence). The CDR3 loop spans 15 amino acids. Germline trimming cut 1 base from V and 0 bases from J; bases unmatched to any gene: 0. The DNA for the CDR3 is TGTGCCAGCAGTTTATGGGACAGCTCCTACAATGAGCAGTTCTTC. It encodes CASSLWDSSYNEQFF.

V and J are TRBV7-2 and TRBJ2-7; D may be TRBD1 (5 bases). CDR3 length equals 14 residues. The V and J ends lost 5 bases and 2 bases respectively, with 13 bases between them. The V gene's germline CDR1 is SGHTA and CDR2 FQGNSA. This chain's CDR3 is CASSEDSFTYEQYF. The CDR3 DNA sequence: TGTGCCAGCAGCGAAGACAGTTTTACCTACGAGCAGTACTTC.

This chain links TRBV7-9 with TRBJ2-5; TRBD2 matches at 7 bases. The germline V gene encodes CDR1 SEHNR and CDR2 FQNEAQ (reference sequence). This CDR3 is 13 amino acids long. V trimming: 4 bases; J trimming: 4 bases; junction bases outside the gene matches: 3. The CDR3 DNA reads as TGTGCCAGCAGCTCCGGGGGGACAGAGACCCAGTACTTC. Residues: CASSSGGTETQYF.

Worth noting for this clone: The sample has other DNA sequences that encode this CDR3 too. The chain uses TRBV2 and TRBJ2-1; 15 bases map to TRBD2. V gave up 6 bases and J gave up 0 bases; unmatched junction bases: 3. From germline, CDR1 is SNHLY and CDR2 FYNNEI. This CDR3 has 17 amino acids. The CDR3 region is CASRGTSGRSSYNEQFF. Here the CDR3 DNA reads TGTGCCAGCAGAGGGACTAGCGGGAGGAGCTCCTACAATGAGCAGTTCTTC.

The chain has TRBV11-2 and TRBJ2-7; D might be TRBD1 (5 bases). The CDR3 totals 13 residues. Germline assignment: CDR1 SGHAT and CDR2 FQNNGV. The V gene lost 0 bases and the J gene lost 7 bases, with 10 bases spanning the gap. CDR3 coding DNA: TGTGCCAGCAGCTTAGATTGGGGCTCAGAGCAGTACTTC. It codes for CASSLDWGSEQYF.

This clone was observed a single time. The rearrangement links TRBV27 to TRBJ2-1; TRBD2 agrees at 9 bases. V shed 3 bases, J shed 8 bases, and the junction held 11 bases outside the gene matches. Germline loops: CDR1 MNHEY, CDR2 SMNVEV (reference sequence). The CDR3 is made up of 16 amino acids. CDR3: CASSFLGREGLHEQFF. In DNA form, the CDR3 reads TGTGCCAGCAGTTTTTTGGGGCGGGAGGGCCTACATGAGCAGTTCTTC.